The next 18 T cell receptor beta chains were all read from a single sample in a study of regulatory T cells in long-lasting Graves disease. Researchers made TCR beta libraries by using iRepertoire HTBI primers and running Arm-PCR on CDR3 regions. TCRdb called the multiplex PCR reads again in MiXCR, with one record for every CDR3 protein. The sample consists of a few hundred thousand distinct CDR3 sequences, 16% of them appearing once. This sample's time point: newly diagnosed GD, antithyroid drugs for less than 3 months. The TCR library was made from RNA that had been extracted from PBMCs in TRIzol. These data also formed part of another study, on T cells in Graves' hyperthyroidism and ophthalmopathy.

The sequenced sample was peripheral blood mononuclear cells (PBMCs), obtained at new diagnosis, from a patient treated with antithyroid drugs. The receptors were gathered from a woman aged 18-35 years with Graves disease.

A note on this clonotype: An end of the junction does not agree with germline; a read error may underlie this. The V gene is TRBV6-4, the J gene TRBJ1-6; D not resolved. The germline V gene encodes CDR1 MRHNA and CDR2 SNTAGT. CDR3 length equals 15 residues. CDR3 DNA sequence: TGTACCAGCAGTTATGCGGACGAATATAATTCACCCCTCCACTTT. This sequence encodes CTSSYADEYNSPLHF.

This clonotype has more than one count but fewer than ten. A single base separates this from a much larger clone, so it may be a read error. The rearrangement links TRBV7-2 to TRBJ2-3; D may be TRBD2 (6 bases). This CDR3 has 17 amino acids. In germline, CDR1 is SGHTA, CDR2 FQGNSA. The V end was cut by 5 bases, the J end by 1 base, with 19 bases between. DNA of the CDR3: TGTGCCAGCAGCCCCATTATCGCCGGGGGTGGCACAGATACGCAGTATTTT. Protein product: CASSPIIAGGGTDTQYF.

To note about this clonotype: With a far larger clone one base away, a read error is the likely cause. The CDR3 reads CASMAGGPSDEQFF. The CDR3 nucleotides are TGCGCCAGCATGGCGGGAGGGCCTTCAGACGAGCAGTTCTTC. V and J are TRBV5-1 and TRBJ2-1, with 9 bases aligning to TRBD2. The CDR3 extends over 14 amino acids. The germline V gene encodes CDR1 SGHRS and CDR2 YFSETQ. Trimming removed 6 bases from V and 10 bases from J; junction bases left unmatched: 11.

Worth noting for this clonotype: This may be a read error, as it is one base from a much larger clone. The chain uses TRBV5-6 and TRBJ2-7; a possible D gene is TRBD2 (7 bases). The CDR3 covers 15 residues. V was shortened by 4 bases and J by 7 bases, with 21 bases between the two germline ends. Per the germline V gene, CDR1 is SGHDT and CDR2 is YYEEEE. The CDR3: CASSPGAGVRNEQYF. CDR3 nucleotides: TGTGCCAGCAGCCCAGGGGCGGGAGTCCGGAATGAGCAGTACTTC.

Ten or more counts support this clonotype. The CDR3 nucleotides read TGTGCCAGCAGCTTAACTAGCCGCGACGGCTACGAGCAGTACTTC. Translated, it gives CASSLTSRDGYEQYF. The V gene is TRBV7-2, the J gene TRBJ2-7, with D possibly TRBD2 on 6 matching bases. The V end was cut by 2 bases, the J end by 3 bases, with 14 bases between. The germline CDR1 and CDR2 sequences are SGHTA and FQGNSA. CDR3 length: 15 amino acids.

This clonotype has just a few counts. The chain has TRBV7-3 and TRBJ2-6; D may correspond to TRBD1 or TRBD2 (6 bases each). The V end lost 2 bases, the J end lost 4 bases, and 12 bases lay between the germline ends. The germline gives CDR1 SGHTA, CDR2 FQGTGA. CDR3 length: 16 amino acids. The CDR3 coding sequence is TGTGCCAGCAGCTTACTACAGGGAGGAGGGGCCAACGTCCTGACTTTC. It encodes CASSLLQGGGANVLTF.

This clonotype was counted a few times. The V gene is TRBV3-1, the J gene TRBJ2-4; 8 nucleotides line up with TRBD2. Germline V gene sequence: CDR1 LGHDT, CDR2 YNNKEL (reference sequence). V dropped 1 base and J dropped 0; count of bases not matched to a gene: 8. This CDR3 has 18 residues. The CDR3: CASSQGPGREIAKNIQYF. The CDR3 coding sequence is TGTGCCAGCAGCCAAGGCCCCGGGAGGGAAATAGCCAAAAACATTCAGTACTTC.

The gene calls are TRBV11-2 and TRBJ2-1, with 10 bases that match TRBD2. The CDR3 has 17 amino acids. V shed 1 base and J 4 bases; nucleotides not matched to a gene: 7. Germline V lookup: CDR1 SGHAT, CDR2 FQNNGV. The CDR3 protein is CASSLATSGTLYNEQFF. CDR3 bases: TGTGCCAGCAGCTTAGCCACTAGCGGGACCCTATACAATGAGCAGTTCTTC.

The sample holds many counts of this clonotype. The chain recombines TRBV5-1 with TRBJ1-1, with 8 bases aligning to TRBD1. From germline, CDR1 is SGHRS and CDR2 YFSETQ. The V gene end was trimmed by 5 bases and the J gene end by 3 bases; junction bases not matched to a gene: 3. The CDR3 extends over 13 amino acids. The CDR3 loop reads CASSSDRDTEAFF. Here the CDR3 DNA reads TGCGCCAGCAGTTCGGACAGGGACACTGAAGCTTTCTTT.

The V and J genes are TRBV6-9 and TRBJ1-1; D possibly corresponds to TRBD1 (6 bases). The CDR3 has 14 residues. Per germline, CDR1 MNHGY and CDR2 SVAAGI. Deletions cut 4 bases from V and 5 bases from J, with 14 bases between. DNA for the CDR3: TGTGCCAGCAGTTTATCAGGGGAGAGAACTGAAGCTTTCTTT. This translates into CASSLSGERTEAFF.

Comments on this clonotype: This may be a read error, as it is one base from a much larger clone. The V gene is TRBV10-3, the J gene TRBJ2-7; 7 bases match TRBD1. The CDR3 spans 14 residues. The ends lost 3 bases at V and 5 bases at J; junction bases unmatched: 7. Germline V gene data show CDR1 as ENHRY and CDR2 as SYGVKD. DNA for the CDR3: TGTGCCATCAGTGATAGACAGGGCGCCCACGAGCAGTACTTC. It yields the protein CAISDRQGAHEQYF.

This clonotype was detected ten times or more. The CDR3 reads CSARDSGRATDTQYF. In DNA form, the CDR3 reads TGCAGTGCTAGAGATAGCGGGAGGGCCACAGATACGCAGTATTTT. The V gene is TRBV20-1, the J gene TRBJ2-3; TRBD2 agrees at 11 bases. Trimming at V came to 0 bases and at J to 2 bases, leaving 1 base not matched to a gene. Germline V gene data show CDR1 as DFQATT and CDR2 as SNEGSKA (reference sequence). The CDR3 runs 15 residues.

V is TRBV18 and J is TRBJ2-5; no firm D call. There are 14 residues in the CDR3. Trimming left V 3 bases short and J 1 base short, with 9 bases between. Germline V gives CDR1 KGHSH, CDR2 LQKENI. This CDR3 reads CASSPNWTQETQYF. The CDR3 DNA follows: TGTGCCAGCTCACCGAATTGGACCCAAGAGACCCAGTACTTC.

V usage is TRBV12-3 or TRBV12-4 and J usage is TRBJ1-5, with 7 bases aligning to TRBD1. Trimming cost V 4 bases and J 3 bases; bases outside gene matches: 12. The CDR3 is made up of 17 amino acids. This CDR3 reads CASSSGTGTAYNQPQHF. In DNA, the CDR3 is TGTGCCAGCAGTTCTGGCACCGGGACAGCTTACAATCAGCCCCAGCATTTT.

This clonotype came up a few times. V usage is TRBV2 and J usage is TRBJ2-7; no definite D call. The CDR3 extends over 13 amino acids. The germline V gene encodes CDR1 SNHLY and CDR2 FYNNEI. Trimming stripped 4 bases from V and 3 bases from J, with 10 bases between. CDR3 in DNA: TGTGCCAGCAGTGGAGGAAAAGGCTACGAGCAGTACTTC. Encoded protein: CASSGGKGYEQYF.

This clonotype was found many times. This chain connects TRBV3-1 to TRBJ1-5; D may be TRBD1 (5 bases). V lost 1 base, J lost 6 bases, and 10 bases lay in between. The CDR3 is made up of 14 amino acids. Germline assignment: CDR1 LGHDT and CDR2 YNNKEL (reference sequence). The CDR3 nucleotides read TGTGCCAGCAGCCAAGGGGGCAGAAGTCAGCCCCAGCATTTT. Amino acids: CASSQGGRSQPQHF.

A remark on this clonotype: This may stem from a read error, because a much larger clone lies one nucleotide away. No DNA is shown, since the ends of the CDR3 on it are uncertain; the CDR3 is the one TCRdb lists. V and J are TRBV28 and TRBJ2-7. The CDR3 has 14 residues if both end residues are counted. Germline V gene lookup returns CDR1 MDHEN and CDR2 SYDVKM. CDR3 loop: CASSSSTTYNEQYF.

Regarding this clonotype: A much bigger clone sits one base away, suggesting this may be a read error. The J gene is TRBJ1-2, the V gene TRBV20-1; D is unresolved. Germline CDR1 and CDR2: DFQATT and SNEGSKA (reference sequence). The CDR3 length is 16 residues. In DNA form, the CDR3 reads TGCAGTGCTAGCCCACGGGAGACGTTAACTAACTATGGCTACGCCTTC. The encoded protein is CSASPRETLTNYGYAF.